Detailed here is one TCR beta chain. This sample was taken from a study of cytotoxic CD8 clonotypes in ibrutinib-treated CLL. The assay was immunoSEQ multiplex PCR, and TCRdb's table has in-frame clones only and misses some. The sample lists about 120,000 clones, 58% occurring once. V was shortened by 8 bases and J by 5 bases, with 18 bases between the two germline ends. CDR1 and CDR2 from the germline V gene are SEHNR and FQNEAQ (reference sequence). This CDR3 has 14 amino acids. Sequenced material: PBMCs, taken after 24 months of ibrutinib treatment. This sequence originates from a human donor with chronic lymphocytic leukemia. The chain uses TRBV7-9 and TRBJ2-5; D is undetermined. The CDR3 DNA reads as TGTGCCAGCCTCAACGTGGCGGTGGCGGAGACCCAGTACTTC. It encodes CASLNVAVAETQYF.